This T cell receptor beta chain was identified during a study of blood T cell repertoires in COVID-19. For the study at large: The analysed material was cDNA or gDNA that came from T cells, B-cell-depleted T cells, or PBMCs.

The CDR3 is 15 amino acids. Trimming took 0 bases from V and 4 from J; bases not matched to a gene: 5. Germline V gene lookup returns CDR1 MNHEY and CDR2 SVGEGT. How the authors handled the data: Amplification from reference gene primers served as the basis for estimated nucleated cell counts. The method was immunoSEQ multiplex PCR; TCRdb's version includes in-frame clones alone and lacks a portion of them. V, J and clone size were drawn from that table, and D and trimming were deduced from the DNA. The table records 110,000 or so clones, around three quarters of them present only once. The source is an older man with acute or convalescent COVID-19. The sequencing sample was made of peripheral blood. The chain uses TRBV6-2 or TRBV6-3 and TRBJ1-2, with 7 nucleotides matching TRBD1. The CDR3 DNA sequence: TGTGCCAGCAGTTACTCGATTGCAGGGGGCTATGGCTACACCTTC. The encoded protein is CASSYSIAGGYGYTF.